This paragraph covers one TCR beta chain sequence. Antigen specificity is unknown. Hyperthyroidism had been newly diagnosed in patients aged 18 to 65, and its duration was under 2 months. The PBMCs were taken from more than 8 ml of fresh peripheral blood. These data originate in a study of T cells in Graves' hyperthyroidism and ophthalmopathy. Background on the study: Peripheral blood samples were taken at initial diagnosis, prior to any treatment. Findings and caveats of the study: Blood also showed most of the thyroid clonotypes that were expanded above 0.001.

Between the trimmed V and J ends, which lost 1 base and 3 bases, there was a span of 8 bases. Germline lookup yields CDR1 SGHAT and CDR2 FQNNGV. This CDR3 region has 14 residues. Researchers took RNA transcripts and amplified the TCR beta CDR3 regions from them. The primer set for the first-round RT-PCR of the TCR CDR3 was HTBI. A single record per CDR3 protein comes from TCRdb applying MiXCR to the multiplex PCR reads. Of some 360,000 distinct CDR3 sequences listed, around 14% are singletons. The sequencing sample was made of blood. The V and J genes are TRBV11-2 and TRBJ2-3, with D unresolved. This sequence was found in an older woman with Graves' hyperthyroidism. This chain's CDR3 is CASSLGFGTDTQYF. The CDR3, as DNA: TGTGCCAGCAGCTTAGGTTTCGGAACAGATACGCAGTATTTT. The full variable domain, completed using reference TRBV11-2 and TRBJ2-3, is EAGVAQSPRYKIIEKRQSVAFWCNPISGHATLYWYQQILGQGPKLLIQFQNNGVVDDSQLPKDRFSAERLKGVDSTLKIQPAKLEDSAVYLCASSLGFGTDTQYFGPGTRLTVL.